Listed below are T cell receptor beta chains from one sample, sequenced in a study of T-cell reconstitution after alpha-beta-depleted transplantation in children. TCRdb re-called the PCR reads with MiXCR, one entry per CDR3 protein. The sample lists around 400,000 distinct CDR3 sequences; roughly 22% were seen once. The specimen comprised PBMCs from the stem cell graft donor, sampled from the stem cell graft. All receptors come from a human donor who donated a stem cell graft to a child with acute myeloid leukemia. The CDR3 runs from the conserved cysteine through the conserved F or W.

v_call,cdr3_length,cdr3_aa
TRBV15,13,CATSKDQKGTQYF
TRBV6-5,15,CASSYGSSGSGEQFF
TRBV29-1,12,CSVTQGTGELFF
TRBV6-1,13,CASKVGRNYEQYF
TRBV20-1,12,CSANDITDTQYF
TRBV28,14,CASKTGHRSYEQYF
TRBV28,16,CASSLGLVWSPNEQFF
TRBV20-1,14,CSAFSGRAPNEQFF
TRBV7-9,16,CASSSGTSGAYNEQFF
TRBV4-1,15,CASSHPGTSTFEQYF
TRBV15,14,CATSRDPGATEAFF
TRBV4-1,15,CASSQETTGGYEQYF
TRBV28,14,CASSFRVRNQPQHF
TRBV6-1,15,CASTRGLTSGNTIYF
TRBV6-1,15,CASKREGSSYNEQFF
TRBV6-1,13,CASSDRGTYEQYF
TRBV20-1,11,CSARVGSEQYF
TRBV20-1,14,CSAIDSAISYEQYF
TRBV12-3/TRBV12-4,10,CASSLGIQYF
TRBV27,16,CASSLLAGGLGNEQFF
TRBV20-1,14,CSAGAGTSGNTIYF
TRBV12-3/TRBV12-4,16,CASSLQVTSYHNEQFF
TRBV20-1,13,CSARGPYTGELFF
TRBV9,15,CASSVGTSEAYEQYF
TRBV7-2,14,CASSGRAGANVLTF
TRBV30,14,CAWSWGTDTGELFF
TRBV2,13,CASAGYRYNEQFF
TRBV10-2,16,CATSRKAGGTYNEQFF
TRBV5-1,16,CASSGEGSRSVNEQFF
TRBV20-1,13,CSASLRERYEQYF
TRBV12-3/TRBV12-4,15,CASSPDGQGSQPQHF
TRBV7-6,12,CASSYLGQPQHF
TRBV12-3/TRBV12-4,13,CASQRQGWETQYF
TRBV20-1,16,CSARRGAGAGYNEQFF
TRBV4-1,15,CASSPRGGPSYEQYF
TRBV12-3/TRBV12-4,13,CASSLHRLYGYTF
TRBV6-1,15,CASSEEASGSYEQYF
TRBV6-5,15,CASSYSIGLSYEQYF
TRBV6-4,15,CASSYGLVKQNEQFF